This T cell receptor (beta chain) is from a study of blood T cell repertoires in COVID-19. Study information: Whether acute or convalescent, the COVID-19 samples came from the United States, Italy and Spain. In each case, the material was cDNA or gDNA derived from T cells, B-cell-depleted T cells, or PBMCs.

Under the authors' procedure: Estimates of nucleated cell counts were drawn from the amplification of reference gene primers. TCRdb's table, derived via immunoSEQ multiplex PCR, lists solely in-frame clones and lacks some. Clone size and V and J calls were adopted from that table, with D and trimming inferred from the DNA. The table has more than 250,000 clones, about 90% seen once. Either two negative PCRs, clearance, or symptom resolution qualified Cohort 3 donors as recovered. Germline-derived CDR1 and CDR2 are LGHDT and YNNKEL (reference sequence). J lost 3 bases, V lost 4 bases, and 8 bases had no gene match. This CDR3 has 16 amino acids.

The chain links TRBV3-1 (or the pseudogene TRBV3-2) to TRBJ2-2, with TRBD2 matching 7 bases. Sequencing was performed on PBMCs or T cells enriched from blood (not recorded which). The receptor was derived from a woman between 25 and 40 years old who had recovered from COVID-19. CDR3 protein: CASSPRTRAHTGELFF. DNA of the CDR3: TGTGCCAGCAGCCCCCGGACTAGGGCCCACACCGGGGAGCTGTTTTTT.